The 18 T cell receptor beta chains below all came from one sample that was sequenced in a study of cytomegalovirus exposure and HLA in healthy donors. The primer mix had 60 Vbeta and 13 Jbeta primers. Clones were sequenced by immunoSEQ multiplex PCR, and TCRdb holds only the in-frame ones, with some missing. The sample has approximately 150,000 clones, about 73% seen once. The sample taken for sequencing was PBMCs. These receptors came from a woman between 45 and 65 years old in good health and CMV-seropositive.

This chain connects TRBV6-6 to TRBJ2-7; D is unclear. V was pared by 5 bases and J by 3 bases, with 8 bases between. The CDR3 has 12 amino acids. In germline, CDR1 is MNHNY, CDR2 SVGAGI (reference sequence). CDR3 nucleotide sequence: TGTGCCAGCAGTCAGGTGAACTACGAGCAGTACTTC. Residues: CASSQVNYEQYF.

This clone was detected only a few times. In DNA, the CDR3 is TGTGCCAGCAGCTCTACTGGAGGTCAAGAGACCCAGTACTTC. This gives the protein CASSSTGGQETQYF. The chain employs TRBV4-2 and TRBJ2-5; D is possibly TRBD2 (5 bases). CDR1 is LGHNA, CDR2 YNFKEQ, per germline. V was trimmed by 5 bases and J by 2 bases, leaving 12 bases between them. The CDR3 length is 14 residues.

This rearrangement joins TRBV9 to TRBJ2-5; possibly TRBD1 for D (6 bases). Germline V lookup: CDR1 SGDLS, CDR2 YYNGEE. Trimming shortened V by 4 bases and J by 1 base, and 14 bases separated the two germline ends. The CDR3 runs 15 residues. CDR3 nucleotide sequence: TGTGCCAGCAGCACCGCCCTAGGGGGCCAAGAGACCCAGTACTTC. Protein sequence: CASSTALGGQETQYF. Complete variable domain (other parts from reference TRBV9 and TRBJ2-5): DSGVTQTPKHLITATGQRVTLRCSPRSGDLSVYWYQQSLDQGLQFLIQYYNGEERAKGNILERFSAQQFPDLHSELNLSSLELGDSALYFCASSTALGGQETQYFGPGTRLLVL.

The chain has TRBV18 and TRBJ1-5, with D possibly TRBD1 on 6 matching bases. The V gene's germline CDR1 is KGHSH and CDR2 LQKENI. V lost 3 bases to trimming and J lost 7 bases, with 19 bases between them. The CDR3 has 16 amino acids. CDR3 sequence (DNA): TGTGCCAGCTCACCCGGTACAGGGCTCCTGGACCAGCCCCAGCATTTT. Translated, it gives CASSPGTGLLDQPQHF.

The chain employs TRBV4-2 and TRBJ2-3, with 12 bases lining up with TRBD2. With V trimmed by 1 base and J by 5 bases, 7 bases remained unmatched. The CDR3 contains 17 residues. Germline values: CDR1 LGHNA, CDR2 YNFKEQ. The CDR3 loop reads CASSQVASGGAGDTQYF. Here the CDR3 DNA reads TGTGCCAGCAGCCAAGTGGCTAGCGGGGGGGCTGGAGATACGCAGTATTTT.

The chain carries TRBV11-2 and TRBJ2-1, with a possible D match to TRBD2 (7 bases). V lost 8 bases and J lost 2, with 10 bases in between. Germline values: CDR1 SGHAT, CDR2 FQNNGV. The CDR3 has 13 amino acids. The CDR3 DNA reads as TGTGCCAGCGGGGGGGCCGCCTACAATGAGCAGTTCTTC. Translated, it gives CASGGAAYNEQFF.

The chain couples TRBV7-7 to TRBJ2-3, with 8 bases lining up with TRBD2. The V gene end was trimmed by 5 bases and the J gene end by 3 bases; junction bases not matched to a gene: 7. Germline V gene sequence: CDR1 SSHAT, CDR2 FNYEAQ (reference sequence). CDR3 size: 15 residues. The CDR3 bases are TGTGCCAGCAGCGTCGGGGGGGCAAAAACAGATACGCAGTATTTT. This gives the protein CASSVGGAKTDTQYF.

The chain has TRBV29-1 and TRBJ2-3; 12 bases fit TRBD2. Germline CDR1 reads SQVTM; CDR2 reads ANQGSEA. The J segment lost 4 bases and the V segment lost 7 bases, leaving 6 bases of the junction unmatched. The CDR3 totals 14 residues. The DNA of the CDR3 is TGCAGCGGTCTAGCGGGGGGGCCGCCAGATACGCAGTATTTT. Protein: CSGLAGGPPDTQYF.

V and J are TRBV7-8 and TRBJ2-1; a possible D gene is TRBD1 (7 bases). Germline assignment: CDR1 SGHVS and CDR2 FQNEAQ. Trimming removed 0 bases at V and 6 bases at J, with 9 bases between. The CDR3 is 14 amino acids. The CDR3 nucleotides are TGTGCCAGCAGCTTAGCCCAGGGGGGCAATGAGCAGTTCTTC. Protein: CASSLAQGGNEQFF.

This rearrangement joins TRBV6-1 to TRBJ1-2; 11 bases map to TRBD1. The CDR3 runs 15 residues. The germline V gene encodes CDR1 MNHNS and CDR2 SASEGT. The V segment lost 6 bases and the J segment 7 bases; nucleotides outside the gene matches: 10. The CDR3 loop reads CASSPEGQGVRGYTF. CDR3 DNA: TGTGCCAGCAGCCCGGAGGGACAGGGGGTACGTGGCTACACCTTC.

This clone was seen a few times. The chain links TRBV2 to TRBJ2-1; 7 bases match TRBD1. Germline V gives CDR1 SNHLY, CDR2 FYNNEI. The CDR3 sequence is 15 residues long. The V gene end was trimmed by 1 base and the J gene end by 10 bases; junction bases not matched to a gene: 10. CDR3 bases: TGTGCCAGCAGTGAAGAAGGGGGCGCAGTACGGGAGCAGTTCTTC. This codes for CASSEEGGAVREQFF.

The DNA of the CDR3 is TGCAGCGCCCGGGTAGGGGGTCAGAACACCGGGGAGCTGTTTTTT. This encodes CSARVGGQNTGELFF. V is TRBV29-1 and J is TRBJ2-2, with a possible D match to TRBD1 (6 bases). Trimming stripped 7 bases from V and 1 base from J, with 16 bases between. The germline V gene has CDR1 SQVTM and CDR2 ANQGSEA. The CDR3 has 15 amino acids.

The rearrangement joins TRBV5-8 to TRBJ2-5, with D tentatively TRBD2 (6 bases). Germline CDR1 and CDR2: SGHTS and YDEGEE. V shed 1 base and J shed 1 base, with 8 bases lying between them. The CDR3 runs 14 residues. The CDR3 protein is CASSLLGGQETQYF. The CDR3 DNA follows: TGTGCCAGCAGCTTGTTGGGGGGCCAAGAGACCCAGTACTTC.

Here the CDR3 DNA reads TGTGCCACCAGCAGACGCTTAACGGGGGAGGAGTACGAGCAGTACTTC. Its translation is CATSRRLTGEEYEQYF. The chain uses TRBV15 and TRBJ2-7; D possibly corresponds to TRBD2 (6 bases). CDR3 length: 16 residues. V lost 2 bases and J lost 4, with 18 bases in between. The germline CDR1 and CDR2 sequences are LNHNV and YYDKDF (reference sequence).

The rearrangement joins TRBV5-4 to TRBJ1-6; D is possibly TRBD1 (6 bases). The CDR3 is 15 residues long. Per germline, CDR1 SGHNT and CDR2 YYREEE (reference sequence). V lost 0 bases and J 5 bases, leaving 9 bases between the germline ends. CDR3 DNA: TGTGCCAGCAGCTTGGCAGGGGCGAATAATTCACCCCTCCACTTT. Translating it yields CASSLAGANNSPLHF.

V and J are TRBV12-1 and TRBJ2-7; TRBD2, the table's D call, was not compared with the DNA. TRBV12-1 is described as a pseudogene. The CDR3 contains 16 residues. CDR3 DNA: TGTGCCAGCAGCTTTGCTGGACTAGCGGGAACCTACGAGCAGTACTTC. Encoded protein: CASSFAGLAGTYEQYF.

On this clone: At one of its ends the junction is not consistent with the germline gene, which may arise from a read error. This rearrangement joins TRBV7-2 to TRBJ1-1; D is undetermined. The germline gives CDR1 SGHTA, CDR2 FQGNSA. The CDR3 spans 13 residues. The CDR3 coding sequence is TGTGCCAGCAGCCACGGACTGAACGCTGAAGCTTTCTTT. It encodes CASSHGLNAEAFF.

This clone was found once. The junction departs from germline at one end; a sequencing error may be responsible. The chain is built from TRBV19 and TRBJ2-3, with D tentatively TRBD1 (6 bases). The CDR3 is made up of 15 amino acids. Per the germline V gene, CDR1 is LNHDA and CDR2 is SQIVND (reference sequence). The CDR3 bases are TGTGCCAGTAGTGCCGGACAGCCCAACACAGGTACGCAGTATTTT. This encodes CASSAGQPNTGTQYF. The full variable domain, rest sourced from reference TRBV19 and TRBJ2-3, is DGGITQSPKYLFRKEGQNVTLSCEQNLNHDAMYWYRQDPGQGLRLIYYSQIVNDFQKGDIAEGYSVSREKKESFPLTVTSAQKNPTAFYLCASSAGQPNTGTQYFGPGTRLTVL.